These T cell receptor beta chains were read from a single sample in a study of PD-1 blockade in classical Hodgkin lymphoma. Here immunoSEQ multiplex PCR was the method, and the copy in TCRdb shows in-frame clones only, minus some. The sample holds tens of thousands of clones, around nine tenths seen once. This sample comprised CD4+ T cells from blood, obtained before the fourth cycle of nivolumab. These receptors all stem from a human donor with classical Hodgkin lymphoma. Both conserved end residues are part of each CDR3.

J gene: TRBJ2-7
V gene: TRBV7-9
CDR3 protein: CASSSGGAAAEQYF

J gene: TRBJ2-1
V gene: TRBV5-1
CDR3 protein: CASSWTPGLAANEQFF

J gene: TRBJ1-2
V gene: TRBV6-1
CDR3 protein: CAGKGGMINYGYTF

J gene: TRBJ1-1
V gene: TRBV7-3
CDR3 protein: CASSLNANTEAFF

J gene: TRBJ1-5
V gene: TRBV5-1
CDR3 protein: CASSLDGGRDQPQHF

J gene: TRBJ1-1
V gene: TRBV27
CDR3 protein: CASSPLTGRGTEAFF

J gene: TRBJ2-2
V gene: TRBV7-9
CDR3 protein: CASSLSTGELFF

J gene: TRBJ2-3
V gene: TRBV7-9
CDR3 protein: CASNPSSSGRAGTDTQYF

J gene: TRBJ1-1
V gene: TRBV28
CDR3 protein: CASKGAANTEAFF

J gene: TRBJ1-2
V gene: TRBV5-1
CDR3 protein: CASSLDPPNYGYTF

J gene: TRBJ2-3
V gene: TRBV6-1
CDR3 protein: CASSGTAGAGADTQYF

J gene: TRBJ2-7
V gene: TRBV19
CDR3 protein: CASSIDFSGSSYEQYF

J gene: TRBJ2-3
V gene: TRBV5-1
CDR3 protein: CASSLDSTDTQYF

J gene: TRBJ2-3
V gene: TRBV9
CDR3 protein: CASSELGLAGTPHTQYF

J gene: TRBJ2-7
V gene: TRBV10-1
CDR3 protein: CASSGGPKNTYEQYF

J gene: TRBJ2-3
V gene: TRBV7-9
CDR3 protein: CASSSTFGRIDTQYF

J gene: TRBJ2-5
V gene: TRBV29-1
CDR3 protein: CSVLLRQGHQETQYF

J gene: TRBJ1-3
V gene: TRBV4-1
CDR3 protein: CASSQGRSGNTIYF

J gene: TRBJ1-5
V gene: TRBV6-5
CDR3 protein: CASRPGTANQPQHF

J gene: TRBJ2-3
V gene: TRBV5-1
CDR3 protein: CASSVTDTQYF

J gene: TRBJ2-2
V gene: TRBV7-3
CDR3 protein: CASSLAGPNTGELFF

J gene: TRBJ1-4
V gene: TRBV6-5
CDR3 protein: CASTRTIGEKLFF

J gene: TRBJ2-7
V gene: TRBV5-4
CDR3 protein: CASSFYSYEQYF